The clone carrying this TCR beta chain was recorded once. Trimming took 6 bases from V and 5 from J; bases not matched to a gene: 8. The CDR3 length is 15 residues. The germline V gene encodes CDR1 SNHLY and CDR2 FYNNEI. This sample was included in a study of OX40 agonist ivuxolimab in advanced cancers. The assay was immunoSEQ multiplex PCR, and TCRdb's table has in-frame clones only and misses some. Among about 150,000 clones listed, 75% to 95% were seen once. V usage is TRBV2 and J usage is TRBJ2-7; 12 bases line up with TRBD1. The TCR originated in an adult with an advanced solid tumor such as melanoma, head and neck, liver or kidney cancer. Sequences were derived from CD4+ or CD8+ T cells sorted from blood, sampled in a trial of the OX40 agonist ivuxolimab. The CDR3 here is CASSPGTGGFHEQYF. CDR3 DNA sequence: TGTGCCAGCAGCCCCGGGACAGGGGGCTTCCACGAGCAGTACTTC.